These 32 T cell receptor beta chains came from one sample sequenced in a study of beta chain features in type 1 diabetes. Reverse transcription of all isolated RNA meant that expressed TCRB transcripts were sequenced. Assay used: immunoSEQ multiplex PCR; TCRdb lists only in-frame clones, some missing. Among hundreds of thousands of clones listed, roughly 15% were seen once. The material sequenced was naive CD4+ T cells from blood. The source of these receptors is a woman under 30 in good health.

V gene TRBV5-4 combines with J gene TRBJ2-7; TRBD2 agrees at 13 bases. This CDR3 is built from 15 residues. The J segment lost 3 bases and the V segment lost 3 bases, leaving 3 bases of the junction unmatched. Germline V gene sequence: CDR1 SGHNT, CDR2 YYREEE (reference sequence). CDR3: CASSSRTSGSYEQYF. DNA of the CDR3: TGTGCCAGCAGCTCCCGGACTAGCGGGAGCTACGAGCAGTACTTC.

The sample holds a few counts of this clone. CDR3 bases: TGTGCCAGCCCTGGGACAAACGGGGAGCAGTACTTC. This translates into CASPGTNGEQYF. The rearrangement joins TRBV28 to TRBJ2-7, with D possibly matching TRBD1 (6 bases). The CDR3 is made up of 12 amino acids. Germline CDR1 reads MDHEN; CDR2 reads SYDVKM. The V gene lost 8 bases and the J gene lost 7 bases, with 15 bases spanning the gap.

A few counts support this clone. The chain combines TRBV28 with TRBJ2-7, with 7 bases identical to TRBD2. CDR1 and CDR2 from the germline V gene are MDHEN and SYDVKM. V shed 5 bases and J 3 bases; nucleotides not matched to a gene: 10. The CDR3 loop spans 15 amino acids. Here the CDR3 reads CASSPLMREYYEQYF. The CDR3 DNA reads TGTGCCAGCAGTCCCCTTATGCGGGAGTACTACGAGCAGTACTTC. Drawing the rest from reference TRBV28 and TRBJ2-7, the complete variable domain is DVKVTQSSRYLVKRTGEKVFLECVQDMDHENMFWYRQDPGLGLRLIYFSYDVKMKEKGDIPEGYSVSREKKERFSLILESASTNQTSMYLCASSPLMREYYEQYFGPGTRLTVT.

The gene calls are TRBV28 and TRBJ1-1, with TRBD1 matching over 8 bases. The CDR3 loop spans 16 amino acids. Germline CDR1 reads MDHEN; CDR2 reads SYDVKM. The V segment lost 6 bases and the J segment 1 base; nucleotides outside the gene matches: 10. DNA for the CDR3: TGTGCCAGCAGGACCGGACAGGGTCGAGGGAACACTGAAGCTTTCTTT. Translating gives CASRTGQGRGNTEAFF. Drawing the rest from reference TRBV28 and TRBJ1-1, the complete variable domain is DVKVTQSSRYLVKRTGEKVFLECVQDMDHENMFWYRQDPGLGLRLIYFSYDVKMKEKGDIPEGYSVSREKKERFSLILESASTNQTSMYLCASRTGQGRGNTEAFFGQGTRLTVV.

The chain's CDR3 is CASSPTTGSTDTQYF. CDR3 bases: TGTGCCAGCAGCCCGACTACGGGGTCCACAGATACGCAGTATTTT. This chain joins TRBV11-2 and TRBJ2-3, with D possibly being TRBD2 (5 bases). The germline CDR1 and CDR2 sequences are SGHAT and FQNNGV. The CDR3 is made up of 15 amino acids. Trimming left V 5 bases short and J 2 bases short, with 14 bases between.

This clone was picked up a small number of times. The V gene is TRBV7-8, the J gene TRBJ2-7, with 11 bases identical to TRBD2. After removal of 4 bases from V and 1 base from J, the junction contained 6 bases not matched to a gene. This CDR3 has 16 residues. Per the germline V gene, CDR1 is SGHVS and CDR2 is FQNEAQ. CDR3 in amino acids: CASSYATSGESYEQYF. CDR3 nucleotide sequence: TGTGCCAGCAGCTACGCGACTAGCGGGGAATCCTACGAGCAGTACTTC.

This clone has a handful of counts. The chain joins TRBV28 to TRBJ1-5; D might be TRBD1 (5 bases). Trimming pared 4 bases from V and 2 bases from J, leaving 9 bases between. This CDR3 is 14 amino acids long. Germline CDR1 reads MDHEN; CDR2 reads SYDVKM. CDR3 nucleotide sequence: TGTGCCAGCAGTTCCAAAGGGGGCAATCAGCCCCAGCATTTT. Its protein is CASSSKGGNQPQHF.

This clone has a handful of counts. The chain combines TRBV4-3 with TRBJ2-1; tentative D call: TRBD2 (6 bases). This CDR3 comprises 15 residues. Germline V gives CDR1 LGHNA, CDR2 YSLEER. V gave up 3 bases and J gave up 8 bases, with 17 bases separating them. The CDR3 DNA sequence: TGCGCCAGCAGCCAGATACTGACCGGGACTTATGAGCAGTTCTTC. The encoded protein is CASSQILTGTYEQFF.

This chain connects TRBV5-1 to TRBJ2-7; 8 nucleotides match TRBD1. The germline V gene has CDR1 SGHRS and CDR2 YFSETQ. This CDR3 spans 17 amino acids. V shed 2 bases, J shed 4 bases, and the junction held 14 bases outside the gene matches. The CDR3: CASSFARQGLTFYEQYF. The CDR3 nucleotides are TGCGCCAGCAGCTTCGCACGACAGGGGTTAACATTTTACGAGCAGTACTTC.

The V call is TRBV28, the J call TRBJ1-1; D possibly corresponds to TRBD1 (6 bases). CDR1 is MDHEN and CDR2 is SYDVKM in the germline V gene. The CDR3 spans 14 residues. Trimming took 5 bases from V and 1 from J, leaving 11 bases between them. The CDR3 sequence is CASSKGTKNTEAFF. In nucleotides, the CDR3 is TGTGCCAGCAGTAAAGGGACAAAGAACACTGAAGCTTTCTTT.

This clone has only a few counts. The chain carries TRBV7-8 and TRBJ2-3, with 7 bases matching TRBD1. Germline lookup yields CDR1 SGHVS and CDR2 FQNEAQ. J was trimmed by 2 bases and V by 5 bases; bases with no gene match: 7. The CDR3 loop spans 15 amino acids. DNA of the CDR3: TGTGCCAGCAGCCGGAGACAGGGAATCACAGATACGCAGTATTTT. It translates to CASSRRQGITDTQYF.

This clone was seen a few times. This chain connects TRBV2 to TRBJ2-1; 8 bases align to TRBD2. In germline, CDR1 is SNHLY, CDR2 FYNNEI. The CDR3 length is 13 residues. The CDR3 sequence: CASGTTNYNEQFF. In DNA, the CDR3 is TGTGCTAGCGGGACAACTAATTACAATGAGCAGTTCTTC.

This clone was observed a few times. The V call is TRBV9, the J call TRBJ2-1, with 13 bases lining up with TRBD2. Germline V CDR1 and CDR2: SGDLS, YYNGEE. V lost 3 bases to trimming and J lost 8 bases; unmatched junction nucleotides: 5. CDR3 length: 15 amino acids. The CDR3 sequence: CASSGGTSGIDEQFF. DNA for the CDR3: TGTGCCAGCAGCGGCGGGACTAGCGGGATCGATGAGCAGTTCTTC.

On this clone: At one end the junction does not follow the germline gene, possibly because of a read error. The rearrangement joins TRBV5-1 to TRBJ2-1; TRBD1 is a possible D gene (6 bases). Germline V gives CDR1 SGHRS, CDR2 YFSETQ. CDR3 length: 21 amino acids. The chain's CDR3 is CASSLEVAGALWILYHNEQFF. In DNA form, the CDR3 reads TGCGCCAGCAGTTTGGAAGTCGCAGGGGCTTTGTGGATCTTATACCACAATGAGCAGTTCTTC.

Comment on this clone: The same CDR3 arises from other DNA sequences in this sample as well. This chain connects TRBV9 to TRBJ1-1; TRBD1 might be the D (6 bases). There are 14 residues in the CDR3. The V end was cut by 1 base, the J end by 0 bases, with 7 bases between. The germline CDR1 and CDR2 sequences are SGDLS and YYNGEE. CDR3 region: CASSVTGMNTEAFF. The CDR3 DNA reads TGTGCCAGCAGCGTAACAGGGATGAACACTGAAGCTTTCTTT.

This clone was observed a few times. This chain uses TRBV7-2 with TRBJ2-1; D unclear. This CDR3 is built from 11 residues. The germline CDR1 and CDR2 sequences are SGHTA and FQGNSA. The ends were cut back, 5 bases at V and 8 bases at J, with 7 bases in the middle. The CDR3 reads CASSVEDEQFF. The CDR3 bases are TGTGCCAGCAGCGTCGAGGATGAGCAGTTCTTC.

This chain connects TRBV7-9 to TRBJ2-2; D is unresolved. V dropped 5 bases and J dropped 8 bases, with 15 bases sitting between them. There are 14 residues in the CDR3. Per the germline V gene, CDR1 is SEHNR and CDR2 is FQNEAQ (reference sequence). The CDR3 DNA sequence: TGTGCCAGCAGCCTAACAGCGCTCGCGGGGGAGCTGTTTTTT. This translates into CASSLTALAGELFF.

The chain links TRBV5-4 to TRBJ2-3; TRBD2 agrees at 10 bases. V gave up 4 bases and J gave up 2 bases; unmatched junction bases: 7. The CDR3 length is 16 residues. Germline CDR1 reads SGHNT; CDR2 reads YYREEE (reference sequence). The CDR3 coding sequence is TGTGCCAGCAGCCTCCGACTAGCGGGTCTCACAGATACGCAGTATTTT. Translating gives CASSLRLAGLTDTQYF.

The V and J genes are TRBV5-5 and TRBJ2-5; D not resolved. The CDR3 covers 11 residues. The ends were cut back, 1 base at V and 5 bases at J, with 3 bases in the middle. Germline V gives CDR1 SGHKS, CDR2 YYEKEE (reference sequence). The CDR3 coding sequence is TGTGCCAGCAGCTTGTATGAGACCCAGTACTTC. This gives the protein CASSLYETQYF.

This clone came up a few times. The chain couples TRBV18 to TRBJ1-3, with TRBD1 as a possible D gene (5 bases). This CDR3 has 16 residues. CDR1 is KGHSH, CDR2 LQKENI, per germline. Trimming took off 1 base at V and 6 bases at J, with 16 bases between the two ends. As DNA, the CDR3 is TGTGCCAGCTCACCACAGGGGCAGGCACCTGTAAACACCATATATTTT. This gives the protein CASSPQGQAPVNTIYF.

The gene calls are TRBV6-5 and TRBJ1-1; unclear D gene. Germline CDR1 and CDR2: MNHEY and SVGAGI. This CDR3 has 14 amino acids. V gave up 0 bases and J gave up 1 base, with 6 bases separating them. CDR3 sequence: CASSYSVGNTEAFF. The CDR3 bases are TGTGCCAGCAGTTACTCAGTAGGGAACACTGAAGCTTTCTTT.

With respect to this clone: At the DNA level, this CDR3 is encoded by other sequences in the same sample as well. The rearrangement joins TRBV29-1 to TRBJ2-1; TRBD2 matches at 7 bases. The CDR3 is 14 amino acids. The V segment lost 7 bases and the J segment 0 bases; nucleotides outside the gene matches: 6. CDR1 SQVTM and CDR2 ANQGSEA come from the germline V gene. This CDR3 is CSGERGSSYNEQFF. CDR3 nucleotide sequence: TGCAGCGGTGAGCGGGGTAGCTCCTACAATGAGCAGTTCTTC.

The chain employs TRBV29-1 and TRBJ2-1, with D possibly matching TRBD2 (6 bases). Looked up from germline, CDR1 is SQVTM and CDR2 is ANQGSEA. V was shortened by 4 bases and J by 2 bases, with 12 bases between the two germline ends. There are 14 residues in the CDR3. The CDR3 DNA reads as TGCAGCGTTGTCGGCGGGAAGCCCTACAATGAGCAGTTCTTC. Its protein is CSVVGGKPYNEQFF.

The chain is built from TRBV19 and TRBJ2-7; 10 bases match TRBD1. The trim removed 5 bases at V and 3 bases at J, leaving 7 bases unmatched. The length of the CDR3 is 15 residues. Germline V gene sequence: CDR1 LNHDA, CDR2 SQIVND (reference sequence). The CDR3 DNA sequence: TGTGCCAGTAGTTCCCCCCGGACAGGGGGCTACGAGCAGTACTTC. Encoded protein: CASSSPRTGGYEQYF.

This clone has only one observation. This chain connects TRBV4-1 to TRBJ1-1; D call uncertain. CDR3 length equals 15 residues. CDR1 and CDR2 (germline): MGHRA, YSYEKL. Between the trimmed V and J ends, which lost 2 bases and 0 bases, there was a span of 10 bases. The CDR3 coding sequence is TGCGCCAGCAGCCAACTGACTAGCATGAACACTGAAGCTTTCTTT. Translation gives CASSQLTSMNTEAFF.

The sample holds a few counts of this clone. J is TRBJ2-7 and V is TRBV19, with D unclear. The CDR3 spans 12 residues. Germline CDR1 is LNHDA and CDR2 is SQIVND (reference sequence). V was clipped by 3 bases and J by 3 bases, with 6 bases between them. The CDR3 sequence is CASSMGHYEQYF. The CDR3 nucleotides read TGTGCCAGTAGTATGGGCCACTACGAGCAGTACTTC.

The chain has TRBV28 and TRBJ2-7; 7 nucleotides match TRBD2. The CDR3 length is 13 residues. J gave up 0 bases and V 8 bases, and 4 bases lay outside the gene matches. Germline V gives CDR1 MDHEN, CDR2 SYDVKM. CDR3 region: CASFSGASYEQYF. CDR3 coding DNA: TGTGCCAGCTTCAGCGGGGCCTCCTACGAGCAGTACTTC.

This clone has only a few counts. Here the CDR3 DNA reads TGTGCCAGCAGCTTAGTAGGGCAGGGGGTCCCCTACAATGAGCAGTTCTTC. Protein product: CASSLVGQGVPYNEQFF. The J gene is TRBJ2-1, the V gene TRBV11-2; 7 nucleotides match TRBD1. CDR1 is SGHAT and CDR2 is FQNNGV in the germline V gene. V trimming: 1 base; J trimming: 2 bases; junction bases outside the gene matches: 8. The CDR3 loop spans 17 amino acids.

The CDR3 reads CASSLTSWGQYF. The CDR3 DNA reads as TGTGCCAGCAGTTTGACCAGCTGGGGGCAGTATTTT. The chain combines TRBV28 with TRBJ2-3; no clear D gene. Germline values: CDR1 MDHEN, CDR2 SYDVKM. The V and J ends lost 3 bases and 11 bases respectively, with 12 bases between them. The CDR3 has 12 amino acids. The whole variable domain, filled in from reference TRBV28 and TRBJ2-3, reads DVKVTQSSRYLVKRTGEKVFLECVQDMDHENMFWYRQDPGLGLRLIYFSYDVKMKEKGDIPEGYSVSREKKERFSLILESASTNQTSMYLCASSLTSWGQYFGPGTRLTVL.

The rearrangement joins TRBV5-1 to TRBJ2-5, with D possibly TRBD1 on 7 matching bases. The CDR3 length is 16 residues. V lost 1 base and J 4 bases, leaving 17 bases between the germline ends. In germline, CDR1 is SGHRS, CDR2 YFSETQ. CDR3 loop: CASSLSGTDGGETQYF. The CDR3, as DNA: TGCGCCAGCAGCTTGTCGGGGACAGACGGGGGAGAGACCCAGTACTTC.

The V gene is TRBV9, the J gene TRBJ1-2; the D gene is possibly TRBD1 (6 bases). V gave up 4 bases and J gave up 6 bases, with 22 bases separating them. The CDR3 has 16 amino acids. From germline, CDR1 is SGDLS and CDR2 YYNGEE. The CDR3 is CASSPPGGAFRHGYTF. As DNA, the CDR3 is TGTGCCAGCAGCCCTCCCGGGGGCGCATTCCGGCATGGCTACACCTTC. Supplemented by reference TRBV9 and TRBJ1-2, the full variable domain reads DSGVTQTPKHLITATGQRVTLRCSPRSGDLSVYWYQQSLDQGLQFLIQYYNGEERAKGNILERFSAQQFPDLHSELNLSSLELGDSALYFCASSPPGGAFRHGYTFGSGTRLTVV.

With respect to this clone: In the same sample, other DNA sequences code for this CDR3. CDR3 residues: CASRSSYEQYF. CDR3 DNA sequence: TGTGCCAGCAGGAGCTCCTACGAGCAGTACTTC. The V and J genes are TRBV27 and TRBJ2-7, with D hard to call. The CDR3 covers 11 residues. Germline CDR1 MNHEY, CDR2 SMNVEV (reference sequence). V was pared by 6 bases and J by 0 bases, with 3 bases between.